These 2 T cell receptor beta chains came from one sample sequenced in a study of blood T cell repertoires in COVID-19 (dated by TCRdb to the early 2020s). The library was obtained by the immunoSEQ multiplex PCR assay. Held by TCRdb, this immuneACCESS table contains in-frame sequences only and omits some clones. Under half of the omission traces to an unresolved V gene where checked; the cause of the rest is unknown. For this sample there are about 150,000 clones; 85% to 90% appear just once. The ten largest clones capture 15% of the sample. Specimen: peripheral blood. These receptors were taken from a woman in her forties with acute or convalescent COVID-19.

The chain joins TRBV7-6 to TRBJ2-2; D is ambiguous. The ends were cut back, 4 bases at V and 0 bases at J, with 24 bases in the middle. Germline CDR1 SGHVS, CDR2 FNYEAQ. The CDR3 contains 20 residues. For the CDR3, the DNA is TGTGCCAGCAGCTATTCGAACTCCGCAGGAATATTTACGAACACCGGGGAGCTGTTTTTT. It encodes CASSYSNSAGIFTNTGELFF.

The CDR3 DNA sequence: TGTGCCAGCAGCCAAGGAGGGGGCGGTGGCTACGAGCAGTACTTC. Translating gives CASSQGGGGGYEQYF. V gene TRBV3-1 (or the pseudogene TRBV3-2) combines with J gene TRBJ2-7, with TRBD1 matching over 7 bases. Losses at the gene ends were 1 base for V and 3 bases for J; bases not matched to a gene: 6. Germline V gene sequence: CDR1 LGHDT, CDR2 YNNKEL (reference sequence). CDR3 length: 15 amino acids.